Following are 5 T cell receptor beta chains from one sample sequenced in a study of CD8+ T cells in alopecia areata. cDNA reverse transcribed from extracted RNA served as the sequencing template. Some clones are missing from TCRdb's copy, which holds only in-frame ones; the method was immunoSEQ multiplex PCR. This table has about 15,000 clones, about 61% appearing once. Punch biopsies of lesional scalp, plus peripheral blood, were taken from alopecia areata patients. Sequences were obtained from skin. The receptors come from a human donor with alopecia areata.

This sequence joins TRBV29-1 and TRBJ2-7; possible D gene TRBD2, 7 bases. Germline assignment: CDR1 SQVTM and CDR2 ANQGSEA. This CDR3 region has 14 residues. Trimming stripped 5 bases from V and 5 bases from J, with 19 bases between. The CDR3 reads CSVTGGRGRNEQYF. The DNA for the CDR3 is TGCAGCGTTACCGGGGGGCGCGGAAGGAACGAGCAGTACTTC.

The rearrangement uses TRBV27 and TRBJ2-5, with D uncertain. The end of the DNA aligns better with TRBJ2-7, so the J call may be wrong. This CDR3 has 15 residues. CDR1 is MNHEY, CDR2 SMNVEV, per germline (reference sequence). CDR3 sequence (DNA): TGTGCCAGCAGTTTAGTATTGACAAGTTCCTACGAGCAGTACTTC. Residues: CASSLVLTSSYEQYF.

The chain has TRBV6-6 and TRBJ2-3; D call uncertain. CDR1 MNHNY and CDR2 SVGAGI come from the germline V gene (reference sequence). The V end was cut by 6 bases, the J end by 6 bases, with 7 bases between. The CDR3 covers 11 residues. CDR3 amino acids: CASRIHDTQYF. CDR3 sequence (DNA): TGTGCCAGCAGGATCCATGATACGCAGTATTTT.

The rearrangement joins TRBV28 to TRBJ2-7; the match to TRBD1 covers 7 bases. This CDR3 comprises 15 residues. V lost 5 bases and J lost 2; bases outside the gene matches: 9. The germline CDR1 and CDR2 sequences are MDHEN and SYDVKM. CDR3 coding DNA: TGTGCCAGCAGTGAGAACAGGGGCTCAACCTACGAGCAGTACTTC. It codes for CASSENRGSTYEQYF.

The V call is TRBV6-5, the J call TRBJ2-3; no definite D call. CDR1 MNHEY and CDR2 SVGAGI come from the germline V gene. V shed 6 bases and J shed 10 bases, with 11 bases lying between them. The CDR3 contains 11 residues. The CDR3 sequence: CASRDTFSQYF. The DNA for the CDR3 is TGTGCCAGCAGGGATACGTTTTCGCAGTATTTT.